Following are 26 T cell receptor beta chains from one sample sequenced in a study of T cell responses to AZD1222 COVID-19 vaccine. Using immunoSEQ multiplex PCR, the repertoire was profiled, and TCRdb retains in-frame clones only, with some absent. The sample lists about 120,000 clones, 85% to 90% occurring once. The sequencing here drew on peripheral blood, taken on day 0 of AZD1222 vaccination. The receptors were sampled from an adult in good health.

The chain carries TRBV10-2 and TRBJ1-2; D is possibly TRBD1 (5 bases). V lost 4 bases and J 8 bases, leaving 14 bases between the germline ends. Germline loops: CDR1 WSHSY, CDR2 SAAADI. There are 13 residues in the CDR3. In nucleotides, the CDR3 is TGCGCCAGCAGTGCTCAGCCTGGGGGGGGCTACACCTTC. Translated: CASSAQPGGGYTF.

This clone was detected only once. The genes are TRBV7-2 and TRBJ1-2; tentative D call: TRBD1 (6 bases). The germline gives CDR1 SGHTA, CDR2 FQGNSA. This CDR3 is 13 amino acids long. Trimming removed 5 bases from V and 6 bases from J, with 13 bases in between. The CDR3 coding sequence is TGTGCCAGCAGCCCCAGGGGAGTGGATGGCTACACCTTC. Amino acids: CASSPRGVDGYTF.

The rearrangement joins TRBV6-2 or TRBV6-3 to TRBJ1-5, with a weak D call TRBD1 (6 bases). The V and J ends lost 6 bases and 4 bases respectively, with 13 bases between them. The CDR3 is 14 amino acids. CDR1 is MNHEY and CDR2 is SVGEGT in the germline V gene. The CDR3 sequence is CASSPVQGNQPQHF. The CDR3 nucleotides are TGTGCCAGCAGCCCCGTGCAGGGGAATCAGCCCCAGCATTTT.

V is TRBV19 and J is TRBJ1-5; 7 nucleotides agree with TRBD1. The germline gives CDR1 LNHDA, CDR2 SQIVND (reference sequence). CDR3 size: 15 residues. Germline trimming cut 7 bases from V and 4 bases from J; bases unmatched to any gene: 10. CDR3 sequence: CASTRTGTDNQPQHF. CDR3 nucleotide sequence: TGTGCCAGTACCCGGACCGGGACAGATAATCAGCCCCAGCATTTT.

This sequence joins TRBV6-5 and TRBJ1-3; unclear D gene. The CDR3 covers 12 residues. CDR1 is MNHEY, CDR2 SVGAGI, per germline. Deletions cut 9 bases from V and 2 bases from J, with 8 bases between. The CDR3 nucleotides read TGTGCCAGTGGCCTGACTGGAAACACCATATATTTT. Its protein is CASGLTGNTIYF.

This clone was detected a few times. The chain links TRBV4-3 to TRBJ1-6; no clear D. The CDR3 runs to 15 residues. Per the germline V gene, CDR1 is LGHNA and CDR2 is YSLEER. The V and J ends lost 1 base and 0 bases respectively, with 4 bases between them. The CDR3 sequence: CASSQGSSYNSPLHF. The CDR3 DNA sequence: TGCGCCAGCAGCCAAGGGAGCTCCTATAATTCACCCCTCCACTTT.

The chain recombines TRBV6-1 with TRBJ2-3; D possibly corresponds to TRBD2 (7 bases). The V gene lost 3 bases and the J gene lost 5 bases, with 15 bases spanning the gap. CDR3 length equals 15 residues. Germline CDR1 MNHNS, CDR2 SASEGT. The CDR3 DNA reads as TGTGCCAGCAGTGAGGGGGGGCCGACCTTAGATACGCAGTATTTT. Amino acids: CASSEGGPTLDTQYF.

The genes are TRBV7-2 and TRBJ2-1; 10 nucleotides agree with TRBD2. Germline trimming cut 3 bases from V and 8 bases from J; bases unmatched to any gene: 10. Germline CDR1 is SGHTA and CDR2 is FQGNSA. The CDR3 contains 16 residues. This CDR3 is CASSFGSGRAIDEQFF. The CDR3 DNA reads as TGTGCCAGCAGCTTTGGAAGCGGGAGGGCCATCGATGAGCAGTTCTTC.

The chain recombines TRBV4-3 with TRBJ2-2; TRBD1 matches 7 bases. J gave up 4 bases and V 4 bases, and 6 bases lay outside the gene matches. The CDR3 consists of 15 residues. Per germline, CDR1 LGHNA and CDR2 YSLEER. This chain's CDR3 is CASSPRDRGTGELFF. As DNA, the CDR3 is TGCGCCAGCAGCCCCAGGGACAGAGGCACCGGGGAGCTGTTTTTT.

This rearrangement joins TRBV28 to TRBJ1-2, with D possibly being TRBD1 (6 bases). Trimming shortened V by 6 bases and J by 4 bases, and 12 bases separated the two germline ends. This CDR3 comprises 13 residues. CDR1 and CDR2 (germline): MDHEN, SYDVKM. The CDR3 coding sequence is TGTGCCAGCAGGCAACAGGGAAGCTATGGCTACACCTTC. Protein: CASRQQGSYGYTF.

V and J are TRBV13 and TRBJ2-3, with D perhaps matching TRBD1 (6 bases). Germline V CDR1 and CDR2: PRHDT, FYEKMQ (reference sequence). V was pared by 6 bases and J by 4 bases, with 17 bases between. The CDR3 spans 15 residues. The CDR3 protein is CASRVWGHAADTQYF. The CDR3 nucleotides are TGTGCCAGCAGAGTTTGGGGACACGCCGCAGATACGCAGTATTTT. The full variable domain, completed using reference TRBV13 and TRBJ2-3, is AAGVIQSPRHLIKEKRETATLKCYPIPRHDTVYWYQQGPGQDPQFLISFYEKMQSDKGSIPDRFSAQQFSDYHSELNMSSLELGDSALYFCASRVWGHAADTQYFGPGTRLTVL.

The chain links TRBV7-2 to TRBJ1-2; 7 bases match TRBD1. Germline-derived CDR1 and CDR2 are SGHTA and FQGNSA. The CDR3 contains 13 residues. Losses at the gene ends were 1 base for V and 7 bases for J; bases not matched to a gene: 3. The CDR3 spells CASSLEGGVGYTF. The CDR3 DNA reads TGTGCCAGCAGCTTAGAAGGGGGCGTTGGCTACACCTTC.

This clone came up once. The gene calls are TRBV12-3 or TRBV12-4 and TRBJ2-2; D unresolved. V was trimmed by 6 bases and J by 6 bases, leaving 8 bases between them. The CDR3 is made up of 12 amino acids. CDR3 DNA sequence: TGTGCCAGCAGCCCTGATGCCGGGGAGCTGTTTTTT. Translating it yields CASSPDAGELFF.

The CDR3 DNA is TGTGCCAGTAGTCTAGCGGGACCCTCCTACAATGAGCAGTTCTTC. Protein product: CASSLAGPSYNEQFF. The V gene is TRBV19, the J gene TRBJ2-1; TRBD2 aligns across 9 bases. This CDR3 is 15 amino acids long. Germline CDR1 and CDR2: LNHDA and SQIVND (reference sequence). Losses at the gene ends were 5 bases for V and 0 bases for J; bases not matched to a gene: 2.

The chain couples TRBV19 to TRBJ1-5, with TRBD1 as a possible D gene (6 bases). Deletions cut 3 bases from V and 3 bases from J, with 9 bases between. CDR1 is LNHDA, CDR2 SQIVND, per germline (reference sequence). The CDR3 is 14 amino acids. CDR3: CASSMGHHNQPQHF. The CDR3 coding sequence is TGTGCCAGTAGTATGGGACACCACAATCAGCCCCAGCATTTT.

V and J are TRBV4-1 and TRBJ2-5, with 7 nucleotides matching TRBD2. V gave up 4 bases and J gave up 0 bases; unmatched junction bases: 8. The CDR3 loop spans 16 amino acids. CDR1 MGHRA and CDR2 YSYEKL come from the germline V gene. CDR3 in DNA: TGCGCCAGCAGCCGAGCGGGACTTTTATACCAAGAGACCCAGTACTTC. Protein: CASSRAGLLYQETQYF.

V is TRBV10-2 and J is TRBJ2-7; no firm D call. The CDR3 consists of 13 residues. CDR1 and CDR2 (germline): WSHSY, SAAADI. Trimming took off 5 bases at V and 0 bases at J, with 8 bases between the two ends. DNA of the CDR3: TGCGCCAGCAGTCCCCCCTACTCCTACGAGCAGTACTTC. Translated: CASSPPYSYEQYF.

The chain joins TRBV19 to TRBJ2-7; 8 nucleotides align to TRBD1. The ends lost 7 bases at V and 9 bases at J; junction bases unmatched: 14. Germline V gives CDR1 LNHDA, CDR2 SQIVND (reference sequence). The CDR3 is 14 amino acids. The CDR3 is CASTTVGGTGTQYF. The CDR3 nucleotides are TGTGCCAGTACTACTGTAGGGGGGACAGGTACGCAGTACTTC.

V gene TRBV7-2 combines with J gene TRBJ2-7, with 10 positions matching TRBD1. The V and J ends lost 5 bases and 3 bases, in that order; junction bases with no gene match: 4. Germline-derived CDR1 and CDR2 are SGHTA and FQGNSA. The CDR3 runs to 14 residues. The CDR3 loop reads CASSRDRGFYEQYF. The CDR3 nucleotides are TGTGCCAGCAGCCGGGACAGGGGATTCTACGAGCAGTACTTC.

The sample holds one count of this clone. This chain uses TRBV5-1 with TRBJ2-1, with 9 positions matching TRBD2. The germline CDR1 and CDR2 sequences are SGHRS and YFSETQ. The V gene end was trimmed by 4 bases and the J gene end by 1 base; junction bases not matched to a gene: 6. The CDR3 is 16 residues long. The CDR3 sequence is CASSTSLAGSYNEQFF. CDR3 DNA: TGCGCCAGCAGCACGTCGCTAGCGGGATCCTACAATGAGCAGTTCTTC.

This chain uses TRBV9 with TRBJ2-3; 7 bases agree with TRBD2. Germline lookup yields CDR1 SGDLS and CDR2 YYNGEE. After removal of 4 bases from V and 0 bases from J, the junction contained 2 bases not matched to a gene. There are 14 residues in the CDR3. The CDR3 region is CASSKRDSTDTQYF. The CDR3 DNA sequence: TGTGCCAGCAGCAAGCGGGATAGCACAGATACGCAGTATTTT.

The genes are TRBV27 and TRBJ2-7; 8 bases line up with TRBD1. The ends lost 3 bases at V and 6 bases at J; junction bases unmatched: 4. This CDR3 contains 13 residues. Germline V CDR1 and CDR2: MNHEY, SMNVEV (reference sequence). CDR3 nucleotide sequence: TGTGCCAGCAGTTTCGGACAGGGCGGCGAGCAGTACTTC. This translates into CASSFGQGGEQYF.

The J gene is TRBJ2-5, the V gene TRBV19, with D possibly matching TRBD1 (5 bases). The CDR3 sequence is 14 residues long. Trimming removed 3 bases from V and 1 base from J, with 9 bases in between. CDR1 and CDR2 from the germline V gene are LNHDA and SQIVND (reference sequence). The CDR3 DNA sequence: TGTGCCAGTAGTATCCAGGGTCCCCAAGAGACCCAGTACTTC. Encoded protein: CASSIQGPQETQYF.

The chain employs TRBV7-2 and TRBJ2-7; D is unresolved. CDR1 is SGHTA and CDR2 is FQGNSA in the germline V gene. The V end lost 3 bases, the J end lost 0 bases, and 9 bases lay between the germline ends. There are 14 residues in the CDR3. CDR3 sequence: CASSFDMSSYEQYF. CDR3 nucleotide sequence: TGTGCCAGCAGCTTTGATATGAGCTCCTACGAGCAGTACTTC. Using reference TRBV7-2 and TRBJ2-7 for the parts outside the CDR3, the full variable domain is GAGVSQSPSNKVTEKGKDVELRCDPISGHTALYWYRQSLGQGLEFLIYFQGNSAPDKSGLPSDRFSAERTGGSVSTLTIQRTQQEDSAVYLCASSFDMSSYEQYFGPGTRLTVT.

This chain uses TRBV11-2 with TRBJ2-1, with a tentative D call TRBD1 (6 bases). The V end lost 0 bases, the J end lost 9 bases, and 12 bases lay between the germline ends. CDR1 and CDR2 (germline): SGHAT, FQNNGV. The CDR3 extends over 14 amino acids. The CDR3 DNA reads TGTGCCAGCAGCTTAGAACAACTAGGGGGTGAGCAGTTCTTC. Translating it yields CASSLEQLGGEQFF.

This rearrangement joins TRBV19 to TRBJ1-2; D not certain. The CDR3 sequence is 13 residues long. The V end was cut by 6 bases, the J end by 8 bases, with 16 bases between. The germline V gene encodes CDR1 LNHDA and CDR2 SQIVND (reference sequence). CDR3 coding DNA: TGTGCCAGTAGCAGTACTTCCCGTGAAGGCTACACCTTC. Translation gives CASSSTSREGYTF.